One sample yielded the 27 T cell receptor beta chains listed below, sequenced in a study of Graves' ophthalmopathy and Graves' hyperthyroidism. Amplification from RNA transcripts yielded the TCR beta CDR3 regions. RT-PCR in the first round used HTBI primers; a second-round multiplex PCR followed. From the multiplex PCR reads, TCRdb called clonotypes with MiXCR, one entry per CDR3 protein. The sample lists just over 600,000 distinct CDR3 sequences; 22% were seen once. Sequenced: peripheral blood. These receptors were obtained from a woman aged 18-29 years with stable Graves' hyperthyroidism. Some clones in this sample may be carry-over from other donors' samples.

This clonotype was seen ten or more times. The J gene is TRBJ2-2, the V gene TRBV5-1; D is ambiguous. V gave up 4 bases and J gave up 7 bases, with 11 bases separating them. Germline CDR1 SGHRS, CDR2 YFSETQ. This CDR3 is 13 amino acids long. The CDR3 region is CASSIILDGELFF. The CDR3 DNA reads TGCGCCAGCAGCATCATACTTGACGGGGAGCTGTTTTTT.

The chain couples TRBV28 to TRBJ2-3, with D hard to call. This CDR3 is built from 14 residues. With 2 bases removed from V and 4 bases from J, the gap between germline ends came to 10 bases. CDR1 and CDR2 from the germline V gene are MDHEN and SYDVKM. The CDR3: CASSLLSSSDTQYF. The CDR3 DNA follows: TGTGCCAGCAGTTTACTCTCTAGTTCAGATACGCAGTATTTT.

This clonotype has a count of ten or more. The chain carries TRBV6-5 and TRBJ2-3; 7 nucleotides match TRBD1. Germline CDR1 MNHEY, CDR2 SVGAGI. Trimming took 2 bases from V and 7 from J; bases not matched to a gene: 6. This CDR3 contains 14 residues. The CDR3 loop is CASSYGAGGNTQYF. The CDR3 bases are TGTGCCAGCAGTTACGGGGCAGGGGGTAATACGCAGTATTTT.

The sample holds many counts of this clonotype. The chain joins TRBV20-1 to TRBJ2-5; 7 nucleotides line up with TRBD1. Trimming took 4 bases from V and 5 from J; bases not matched to a gene: 10. This CDR3 is 14 amino acids long. Germline V lookup: CDR1 DFQATT, CDR2 SNEGSKA (reference sequence). CDR3: CSANLAQGRETQYF. CDR3 bases: TGCAGTGCTAACCTAGCACAGGGGCGGGAGACCCAGTACTTC.

This clonotype came up a few times. The V call is TRBV4-1, the J call TRBJ2-5; the D gene is possibly TRBD2 (6 bases). The length of the CDR3 is 13 residues. CDR1 and CDR2 (germline): MGHRA, YSYEKL. V gave up 6 bases and J gave up 3 bases, with 11 bases separating them. The CDR3 DNA reads TGCGCCAGCAGAAAAGCGGGTGAAGAGACCCAGTACTTC. It codes for CASRKAGEETQYF.

Comments on this clonotype: Germline and junction disagree at one end, which may indicate a read error. The CDR3 coding sequence is TGTGCCAGCGGTGAAGCGCTTAACCGCGGCGGCAATCAGCCCCAGCATTTT. Amino acid sequence: CASGEALNRGGNQPQHF. The chain combines TRBV6-1 with TRBJ1-5; D not resolved. Germline lookup yields CDR1 MNHNS and CDR2 SASEGT. The CDR3 loop spans 17 amino acids.

This clonotype was observed many times. This sequence joins TRBV20-1 and TRBJ1-1, with D perhaps TRBD1 (5 bases). CDR1 is DFQATT and CDR2 is SNEGSKA in the germline V gene (reference sequence). This CDR3 has 13 residues. Trimming left V 4 bases short and J 4 bases short, with 13 bases between. CDR3 in amino acids: CSATPRDRTEAFF. The CDR3 DNA sequence: TGCAGTGCTACCCCCAGGGACCGCACTGAAGCTTTCTTT.

The table lists this clonotype with a count of one. V is TRBV12-3 or TRBV12-4 and J is TRBJ1-2; 9 bases line up with TRBD1. With V trimmed by 4 bases and J by 7 bases, 13 bases remained unmatched. The CDR3 extends over 16 amino acids. This CDR3 is CASSCFPDRGIGGYTF. The CDR3 nucleotides read TGTGCCAGCAGTTGTTTCCCGGACAGGGGAATTGGTGGCTACACCTTC.

CDR3 DNA: TGTGCCAGCAGCGTTCGGACAGCGTCCGAGCAGTACTTC. Its translation: CASSVRTASEQYF. The chain uses TRBV9 and TRBJ2-7; possibly TRBD1 for D (6 bases). Trimming pared 2 bases from V and 6 bases from J, leaving 12 bases between. The CDR3 runs to 13 residues. Per the germline V gene, CDR1 is SGDLS and CDR2 is YYNGEE.

This clonotype was seen at least ten times. The chain links TRBV12-3 or TRBV12-4 to TRBJ1-2; D is ambiguous. The CDR3 is 17 amino acids. The germline V and J ends were trimmed by 2 bases and 1 base, with 17 bases remaining between them. This chain's CDR3 is CASSLTARAPDNYGYTF. CDR3 in DNA: TGTGCCAGCAGTTTAACGGCGCGGGCGCCGGATAACTATGGCTACACCTTC.

This clonotype was observed many times. The CDR3: CASSPGRDHNSPLHF. In DNA, the CDR3 is TGTGCCAGCAGTCCAGGAAGGGACCATAATTCACCCCTCCACTTT. V is TRBV12-3 or TRBV12-4 and J is TRBJ1-6; D is possibly TRBD1 (5 bases). V lost 5 bases to trimming and J lost 5 bases, with 13 bases between them. This CDR3 spans 15 amino acids.

This clonotype was counted a few times. The chain recombines TRBV28 with TRBJ2-5; 7 bases are shared with TRBD2. Germline CDR1 MDHEN, CDR2 SYDVKM. The V segment lost 5 bases and the J segment 0 bases; nucleotides outside the gene matches: 6. The CDR3 length is 15 residues. CDR3 sequence (DNA): TGTGCCAGCAGTGCGGGGAGCGGGAACCAAGAGACCCAGTACTTC. Translation gives CASSAGSGNQETQYF. The variable domain in full, with the rest retrieved from reference TRBV28 and TRBJ2-5, is DVKVTQSSRYLVKRTGEKVFLECVQDMDHENMFWYRQDPGLGLRLIYFSYDVKMKEKGDIPEGYSVSREKKERFSLILESASTNQTSMYLCASSAGSGNQETQYFGPGTRLLVL.

In this sample, this clonotype turned up many times. V usage is TRBV7-2 and J usage is TRBJ2-7, with D maybe TRBD2 (7 bases). The CDR3 has 15 amino acids. V lost 5 bases and J lost 7, with 21 bases in between. Germline CDR1 SGHTA, CDR2 FQGNSA. CDR3 loop: CASSRFWREQGEQYF. The CDR3 DNA is TGTGCCAGCAGCCGGTTTTGGCGGGAGCAGGGGGAGCAGTACTTC.

This clonotype was seen a handful of times. The CDR3 DNA is TGTGCCAGCAAAAGTACGGGCTCTAACACCGGGGAGCTGTTTTTT. Translated: CASKSTGSNTGELFF. The gene calls are TRBV2 and TRBJ2-2; D call uncertain. Germline-derived CDR1 and CDR2 are SNHLY and FYNNEI. Trimming took 7 bases from V and 2 from J, leaving 14 bases between them. The CDR3 is 15 residues long.

This clonotype was counted only a few times. The chain links TRBV6-5 to TRBJ1-1, with 10 bases matching TRBD1. Germline CDR1 is MNHEY and CDR2 is SVGAGI. The CDR3 totals 17 residues. V lost 0 bases to trimming and J lost 1 base; unmatched junction nucleotides: 5. CDR3 nucleotides: TGTGCCAGCAGTTACTCTGGACGGGACAGGGGGAACACTGAAGCTTTCTTT. Its translation is CASSYSGRDRGNTEAFF.

The table lists this clonotype with a few counts. The CDR3 region is CASSLPGWQAPLHF. CDR3 bases: TGTGCCAGCAGCTTACCAGGATGGCAGGCACCCCTCCACTTT. The chain joins TRBV7-8 to TRBJ1-6; D gene unclear. Germline V gene data show CDR1 as SGHVS and CDR2 as FQNEAQ. The CDR3 runs 14 residues. V was trimmed by 2 bases and J by 11 bases, leaving 13 bases between them.

The chain recombines TRBV6-1 with TRBJ2-5; D possibly uses TRBD1 or TRBD2 (5 bases each). V lost 7 bases, J lost 5 bases, and 20 bases lay in between. Germline CDR1 and CDR2: MNHNS and SASEGT. The CDR3 covers 15 residues. CDR3 in DNA: TGTGCCAGCACCCCTTTTATGGGGGAAGAGGAGACCCAGTACTTC. Translating it yields CASTPFMGEEETQYF.

Comment on this clonotype: This may be a read error: a much more frequent sequence differs by one nucleotide. This chain joins TRBV10-2 and TRBJ2-7, with D perhaps TRBD1 (6 bases). Germline V gene lookup returns CDR1 WSHSY and CDR2 SAAADI. This CDR3 has 14 residues. V was cut by 7 bases and J by 2 bases, with 15 bases left in between. This chain's CDR3 is CASTEGVTTYEQYF. DNA for the CDR3: TGCGCCAGCACCGAGGGGGTTACAACCTACGAGCAGTACTTC.

This clonotype was observed a handful of times. A much bigger clone sits one base away, suggesting this may be a read error. The chain uses TRBV6-1 and TRBJ1-1; 9 bases map to TRBD1. The CDR3 length is 13 residues. Germline CDR1 reads MNHNS; CDR2 reads SASEGT. CDR3 sequence: CARRTGAGTEASF. The CDR3 DNA reads TGTGCCAGGAGGACAGGGGCGGGCACTGAAGCTTCCTTT.

The V call is TRBV11-1, the J call TRBJ1-2; 9 bases match TRBD1. CDR3 length equals 16 residues. Germline V gene data show CDR1 as SGHAT and CDR2 as FQDESV (reference sequence). J was trimmed by 5 bases and V by 2 bases; bases with no gene match: 9. DNA for the CDR3: TGTGCCAGCAGCTTAACGGACAGGGGCCCTACTTATGGCTACACCTTC. Translated, it gives CASSLTDRGPTYGYTF.

Ten or more counts support this clonotype. The chain is built from TRBV4-1 and TRBJ2-7; D is perhaps TRBD2 (6 bases). CDR3 length: 16 amino acids. The germline V and J ends were trimmed by 0 bases and 2 bases, with 14 bases remaining between them. Per germline, CDR1 MGHRA and CDR2 YSYEKL. The CDR3 coding sequence is TGCGCCAGCAGCCAAGATAGGGCTAGCGTTACCTACGAGCAGTACTTC. Its translation is CASSQDRASVTYEQYF.

The chain couples TRBV20-1 to TRBJ2-7; the match to TRBD2 covers 9 bases. The junction had 9 bases not matched to a gene; V was cut back by 3 bases and J by 6 bases. The V gene's germline CDR1 is DFQATT and CDR2 SNEGSKA (reference sequence). The CDR3 totals 14 residues. The CDR3 region is CSARDGTSQSEQYF. The CDR3, as DNA: TGCAGTGCTAGGGACGGGACTAGCCAGAGCGAGCAGTACTTC.

The table lists this clonotype with many counts. The chain is built from TRBV6-1 and TRBJ2-5; the D is unclear. The CDR3 consists of 11 residues. CDR1 and CDR2 (germline): MNHNS, SASEGT. Trimming removed 6 bases at V and 5 bases at J, with 7 bases between. CDR3: CASRVLETQYF. The DNA of the CDR3 is TGTGCCAGCAGGGTATTGGAGACCCAGTACTTC.

This clonotype was counted many times. The CDR3 sequence is CASSTRQGTGIQYF. In DNA, the CDR3 is TGCGCCAGCAGCACCCGACAGGGGACGGGCATTCAGTACTTC. The V call is TRBV5-1, the J call TRBJ2-4; 8 bases are a match to TRBD1. J lost 9 bases, V lost 4 bases, and 9 bases had no gene match. Per the germline V gene, CDR1 is SGHRS and CDR2 is YFSETQ. This CDR3 is 14 amino acids long.

In this sample, this clonotype turned up many times. V usage is TRBV20-1 and J usage is TRBJ2-7; D is tentatively TRBD1 or TRBD2 (5 bases each). Germline CDR1 reads DFQATT; CDR2 reads SNEGSKA (reference sequence). The germline V and J ends were trimmed by 5 bases and 4 bases, with 15 bases remaining between them. The length of the CDR3 is 13 residues. Written as DNA, the CDR3 is TGCAGTGCTTACCGGGACCCGGGGTACGAGCAGTACTTC. This gives the protein CSAYRDPGYEQYF.

This clonotype was observed at least ten times. The chain is built from TRBV28 and TRBJ2-7; 15 bases fit TRBD2. This CDR3 region has 18 residues. Germline V lookup: CDR1 MDHEN, CDR2 SYDVKM. V dropped 7 bases and J dropped 3; count of bases not matched to a gene: 13. CDR3 sequence reads: CASTLGLAGGGESYEQYF. CDR3 bases: TGTGCCAGCACCTTGGGACTAGCGGGAGGAGGAGAAAGCTACGAGCAGTACTTC.

This clonotype appeared a single time. The chain combines TRBV5-1 with TRBJ2-2, with a weak D call TRBD1 (7 bases). CDR1 is SGHRS and CDR2 is YFSETQ in the germline V gene. The CDR3 covers 15 residues. The ends were cut back, 7 bases at V and 4 bases at J, with 17 bases in the middle. CDR3 residues: CASQSGGGSTGELFF. For the CDR3, the DNA is TGCGCCAGCCAATCAGGGGGAGGAAGCACCGGGGAGCTGTTTTTT.